These 26 T cell receptor beta chains were sequenced from one sample in a study of blood T cells in healthy people across ages. A J-beta primer mix and a sample-barcoded 5' primer were used in a second PCR of roughly 6 to 12 cycles. TCRdb re-analysed the 5' RACE reads in MiXCR, keeping a single row per CDR3 protein. The sample shows 1,500,000 or so distinct CDR3 sequences, 42% of them seen only once. Sequences were obtained from blood. The receptors originated from a woman aged 18-29 years in good health.

The chain has TRBV4-1 and TRBJ2-1, with D possibly TRBD2 on 7 matching bases. The germline V and J ends were trimmed by 8 bases and 6 bases, with 20 bases remaining between them. CDR1 and CDR2 (germline): MGHRA, YSYEKL. The CDR3 totals 15 residues. This CDR3 is CASGGAGGLFNEQFF. As DNA, the CDR3 is TGCGCCAGCGGGGGGGCCGGGGGTTTATTCAATGAGCAGTTCTTC.

V usage is TRBV6-2 or TRBV6-3 and J usage is TRBJ2-1; 10 bases match TRBD1. This CDR3 contains 16 residues. The ends lost 5 bases at V and 4 bases at J; junction bases unmatched: 8. Germline-derived CDR1 and CDR2 are MNHEY and SVGEGT. DNA for the CDR3: TGTGCCAGCAGTGCCGACAGGGGGCATACTTACAATGAGCAGTTCTTC. Translating gives CASSADRGHTYNEQFF.

There are a few counts of this clonotype. The V and J genes are TRBV20-1 and TRBJ1-2; 8 nucleotides match TRBD1. V shed 6 bases and J 8 bases; nucleotides not matched to a gene: 11. This CDR3 spans 13 amino acids. Germline V lookup: CDR1 DFQATT, CDR2 SNEGSKA (reference sequence). The CDR3 coding sequence is TGCAGTGCCGTTGGACAGGGTGGGAGCGGCTACACCTTC. It translates to CSAVGQGGSGYTF.

A few counts support this clonotype. The gene calls are TRBV3-1 and TRBJ1-1; D ambiguous. The CDR3 sequence is 14 residues long. Trimming pared 4 bases from V and 4 bases from J, leaving 13 bases between. Germline V lookup: CDR1 LGHDT, CDR2 YNNKEL (reference sequence). As DNA, the CDR3 is TGTGCCAGCAGCCCCCTGAAAGCTGGCACTGAAGCTTTCTTT. This sequence encodes CASSPLKAGTEAFF.

The chain uses TRBV29-1 and TRBJ2-1, with unresolved D. V was trimmed by 4 bases and J by 1 base, leaving 8 bases between them. This CDR3 region has 13 residues. Germline CDR1 and CDR2: SQVTM and ANQGSEA. CDR3 nucleotides: TGCAGCGTTGTTGGGATGTCCTACAATGAGCAGTTCTTC. Protein product: CSVVGMSYNEQFF.

The chain combines TRBV20-1 with TRBJ1-2, with D tentatively TRBD1 (5 bases). The V end lost 2 bases, the J end lost 3 bases, and 19 bases lay between the germline ends. From germline, CDR1 is DFQATT and CDR2 SNEGSKA (reference sequence). This CDR3 is 16 amino acids long. CDR3 residues: CSARKGYGDVYYGYTF. The CDR3 DNA reads TGCAGTGCTAGAAAAGGGTATGGGGACGTTTACTATGGCTACACCTTC.

Turning to this clonotype: At one boundary the junction diverges from the germline segment, which might be a read error. The chain combines TRBV10-3 with TRBJ1-6, with D possibly TRBD1 on 5 matching bases. CDR1 and CDR2 (germline): ENHRY, SYGVKD. CDR3 length equals 15 residues. The CDR3: CAISAAQGDNSLLHF. The CDR3 coding sequence is TGTGCCATCAGTGCTGCGCAGGGAGATAATTCACTCCTCCACTTT.

This chain joins TRBV7-3 and TRBJ2-1, with D possibly matching TRBD2 (6 bases). Trimming cost V 4 bases and J 8 bases, with 15 bases left between them. CDR3 length: 14 residues. Germline V gene lookup returns CDR1 SGHTA and CDR2 FQGTGA. Here the CDR3 DNA reads TGTGCCAGCAGCTCCCCCGGGCGGGGTCATGAGCAGTTCTTC. Residues: CASSSPGRGHEQFF.

The chain is built from TRBV5-1 and TRBJ2-7; D not certain. Deletions cut 2 bases from V and 0 bases from J, with 12 bases between. The CDR3 consists of 15 residues. Per the germline V gene, CDR1 is SGHRS and CDR2 is YFSETQ. In nucleotides, the CDR3 is TGCGCCAGCAGCTTCTGGCAGTCTAGCTCCTACGAGCAGTACTTC. It specifies CASSFWQSSSYEQYF.

The chain couples TRBV29-1 to TRBJ1-1; D gene uncertain. Trimming removed 1 base at V and 3 bases at J, with 18 bases between. Germline CDR1 is SQVTM and CDR2 is ANQGSEA. The CDR3 contains 16 residues. CDR3 nucleotides: TGCAGCGTTGAAGGAGAACCCGACACCTTCGACACTGAAGCTTTCTTT. Its translation is CSVEGEPDTFDTEAFF.

The chain links TRBV20-1 to TRBJ2-1; no clear D gene. V gave up 3 bases and J gave up 3 bases, with 9 bases separating them. Germline V gives CDR1 DFQATT, CDR2 SNEGSKA (reference sequence). The CDR3 runs to 13 residues. The CDR3 protein is CSASIADYNEQFF. The CDR3 nucleotides are TGCAGTGCTAGCATTGCGGACTACAATGAGCAGTTCTTC.

The rearrangement links TRBV7-9 to TRBJ2-5; D gene ambiguous. Germline CDR1 is SEHNR and CDR2 is FQNEAQ (reference sequence). Trimming cost V 0 bases and J 4 bases, with 9 bases left between them. The CDR3 is 14 amino acids. The CDR3: CASSLAQRRETQYF. The CDR3 DNA sequence: TGTGCCAGCAGCTTAGCGCAACGGAGAGAGACCCAGTACTTC.

This clonotype was seen repeatedly, ten times or more. This rearrangement joins TRBV7-2 to TRBJ2-7, with D possibly being TRBD2 (6 bases). CDR1 is SGHTA, CDR2 FQGNSA, per germline. This CDR3 is 15 amino acids long. V lost 0 bases to trimming and J lost 1 base, with 10 bases between them. CDR3 DNA: TGTGCCAGCAGCTTAGCCCCCGGGAGTTCCTACGAGCAGTACTTC. Residues: CASSLAPGSSYEQYF.

This chain joins TRBV30 and TRBJ2-1; D is unresolved. The CDR3 covers 14 residues. Germline V lookup: CDR1 GTSNPN, CDR2 SVGIG (reference sequence). With 0 bases removed from V and 9 bases from J, the gap between germline ends came to 15 bases. This CDR3 reads CAWSVGGTLLEQFF. CDR3 coding DNA: TGTGCCTGGAGTGTAGGCGGCACCCTTCTTGAGCAGTTCTTC.

The rearrangement uses TRBV4-1 and TRBJ1-1; 8 bases align to TRBD1. CDR3 length: 14 amino acids. V gave up 4 bases and J gave up 3 bases; unmatched junction bases: 4. Per the germline V gene, CDR1 is MGHRA and CDR2 is YSYEKL. CDR3 amino acids: CASSRQDRDTEAFF. In DNA, the CDR3 is TGCGCCAGCAGCCGTCAGGACAGGGACACTGAAGCTTTCTTT.

The genes are TRBV18 and TRBJ1-5; no clear D. The CDR3 covers 16 residues. Germline CDR1 KGHSH, CDR2 LQKENI. Trimming pared 2 bases from V and 7 bases from J, leaving 18 bases between. CDR3 loop: CASSPGQVSAGQPQHF. CDR3 sequence (DNA): TGTGCCAGCTCACCAGGTCAAGTCTCGGCGGGACAGCCCCAGCATTTT.

V and J are TRBV6-6 and TRBJ2-4; 8 nucleotides match TRBD2. The J call may be mistaken, given a closer DNA end match to TRBJ2-7. Germline V gives CDR1 MNHNY, CDR2 SVGAGI (reference sequence). The CDR3 consists of 13 residues. CDR3: CASTLGRAYEQYF. CDR3 bases: TGTGCCAGCACTCTCGGGAGGGCCTACGAGCAGTACTTC.

V usage is TRBV20-1 and J usage is TRBJ2-2; D is uncertain. CDR1 DFQATT and CDR2 SNEGSKA come from the germline V gene (reference sequence). The CDR3 runs 14 residues. Trimming shortened V by 3 bases and J by 1 base, and 9 bases separated the two germline ends. The CDR3 sequence is CSARVIGNTGELFF. The CDR3 DNA is TGCAGTGCTAGGGTTATAGGGAACACCGGGGAGCTGTTTTTT.

The chain links TRBV12-3 or TRBV12-4 to TRBJ1-1, with D unclear. The CDR3 contains 15 residues. V was pared by 5 bases and J by 3 bases, with 16 bases between. The CDR3 sequence: CASSPHSPWDTEAFF. CDR3 DNA sequence: TGTGCCAGCAGTCCCCACAGTCCCTGGGACACTGAAGCTTTCTTT.

This clonotype was counted a few times. This sequence joins TRBV3-1 and TRBJ1-1, with unresolved D. The V and J ends lost 3 bases and 4 bases respectively, with 9 bases between them. Germline loops: CDR1 LGHDT, CDR2 YNNKEL (reference sequence). The CDR3 has 13 residues. CDR3 amino acids: CASSQAAGTEAFF. In DNA, the CDR3 is TGTGCCAGCAGCCAGGCGGCAGGCACTGAAGCTTTCTTT.

The chain employs TRBV29-1 and TRBJ2-7; either TRBD1 or TRBD2 may fit D (5 bases each). The V gene lost 2 bases and the J gene lost 0 bases, with 11 bases spanning the gap. The CDR3 has 14 amino acids. The germline V gene encodes CDR1 SQVTM and CDR2 ANQGSEA. CDR3 nucleotide sequence: TGCAGCGTTGAACTTCGGGACCACTCCTACGAGCAGTACTTC. It translates to CSVELRDHSYEQYF.

This chain joins TRBV2 and TRBJ2-5; no reliable D call. The closer fit of TRBJ2-7 to the DNA end suggests the J call may be wrong. This CDR3 spans 11 amino acids. Germline-derived CDR1 and CDR2 are SNHLY and FYNNEI. The CDR3 nucleotides are TGTGCCAGCACCGGAACAACCGAGCAGTACTTC. Encoded protein: CASTGTTEQYF.

The J gene is TRBJ2-7, the V gene TRBV27; the D gene is possibly TRBD1 (6 bases). The V and J ends lost 6 bases and 2 bases respectively, with 23 bases between them. The CDR3 length is 17 residues. The germline V gene has CDR1 MNHEY and CDR2 SMNVEV (reference sequence). CDR3 coding DNA: TGTGCCAGCAGCCCAGATGTTACCGGGACACTAACCTACGAGCAGTACTTC. Translated, it gives CASSPDVTGTLTYEQYF.

This clonotype has just a few counts. This chain connects TRBV6-6 to TRBJ1-5; D ambiguous. The V end lost 6 bases, the J end lost 2 bases, and 11 bases lay between the germline ends. The CDR3 is 14 amino acids. CDR1 and CDR2 from the germline V gene are MNHNY and SVGAGI (reference sequence). CDR3: CASRPPGGNQPQHF. DNA of the CDR3: TGTGCCAGCAGGCCCCCGGGAGGCAATCAGCCCCAGCATTTT.

In its sample, this clonotype was seen a few times. V usage is TRBV24-1 and J usage is TRBJ1-5; the D gene is possibly TRBD1 (5 bases). V was pared by 3 bases and J by 4 bases, with 9 bases between. This CDR3 is 14 amino acids long. CDR1 and CDR2 (germline): KGHDR, SFDVKD. The CDR3 reads CATSDGDGNQPQHF. The CDR3 DNA sequence: TGTGCCACCAGTGATGGGGACGGAAATCAGCCCCAGCATTTT.

The rearrangement joins TRBV9 to TRBJ2-1; no definite D call. Trimming removed 0 bases at V and 3 bases at J, with 13 bases between. The CDR3 sequence is 16 residues long. The V gene's germline CDR1 is SGDLS and CDR2 YYNGEE. The DNA for the CDR3 is TGTGCCAGCAGCGTAGATGCCCTGGTTCTCTACAATGAGCAGTTCTTC. It is translated as CASSVDALVLYNEQFF.